The clone carrying this TCR beta chain has a handful of counts. What it binds is not known. This specimen belongs to a study of T cell repertoires in cytomegalovirus infection. Overall study: Public TCR beta signatures were indicative of both CMV infection and a matching HLA type.

The V gene's germline CDR1 is LGHDT and CDR2 YNNKEL (reference sequence). Deletions cut 4 bases from V and 3 bases from J, with 25 bases between. The CDR3 loop spans 19 amino acids. Study conclusions and caveats: Ex vivo responses were dominated by HLA-C-restricted CMV-specific TCR beta clonotypes.

MiXCR, run by TCRdb on the reads, gives a single entry per CDR3 protein. Of 900,000 to 950,000 distinct CDR3 sequences in the sample, 31% were seen once. The clonotype originates from a human donor in good health (CMV status not recorded). Some clones in this sample may be carry-over from other donors' samples. The material sequenced was cultured CD8+ T cells from PBMCs, taken from culture after CMV antigen stimulation. The chain uses TRBV3-1 and TRBJ2-1, with a possible D match to TRBD2 (5 bases). This chain's CDR3 is CASSPLGITSYGDYNEQFF. CDR3 DNA sequence: TGTGCCAGCAGCCCCCTAGGAATAACTTCCTACGGGGACTACAATGAGCAGTTCTTC.